This entry features one TCR beta chain sequence. What it binds is not known. This sample is part of a study of cytomegalovirus exposure and HLA in healthy donors. Overall study: There were approximately 400 genotyped donors. Of these, roughly 84% fell in the genetic ancestry cluster associated with self-reported Caucasian donors. Broader study findings: Near-uniform donor sequencing depth was presumed by presence/absence analyses. The records held CMV serostatus as the only immune exposure information. What TCR beta sequences reportedly achieved was accurate prediction of HLA-A and HLA-B alleles in most subjects.

Trimming at V came to 4 bases and at J to 5 bases, leaving 5 bases not matched to a gene. The CDR3 has 15 residues. CDR1 and CDR2 from the germline V gene are SEHNR and FQNEAQ (reference sequence). The PCR contained 60 Vbeta and 13 Jbeta primers. The assay was immunoSEQ multiplex PCR, and TCRdb's table has in-frame clones only and misses some. The profile shows 85,000 to 130,000 clones, roughly 77% of them singletons. The chain links TRBV7-9 to TRBJ1-3; 10 bases map to TRBD1. Material: PBMCs. The receptor's source is a woman aged 45-65 years in good health and CMV-seropositive. The chain's CDR3 is CASSYPGQGRNTIYF. The CDR3 DNA is TGTGCCAGCAGCTATCCGGGACAGGGGAGAAACACCATATATTTT.